The 17 T cell receptor beta chains presented below share a single source sample, sequenced in a study of cytomegalovirus exposure and HLA in healthy donors. PCR employed 60 Vbeta and 13 Jbeta primers. Method: immunoSEQ multiplex PCR; TCRdb's copy keeps in-frame clones and lacks some. The sample carries roughly 120,000 clones, around 10% recorded once. Sequencing was performed on PBMCs. These receptors came from a man under 40 in good health and CMV-seronegative.

This clone has a handful of counts. This chain uses TRBV28 with TRBJ2-7; 14 bases are a match to TRBD2. CDR3 length: 15 residues. With 5 bases clipped from V and 2 bases from J, the junction kept 2 bases outside the gene matches. The germline V gene encodes CDR1 MDHEN and CDR2 SYDVKM. The CDR3 DNA sequence: TGTGCCAGCAGTAAGGGACTAGCGGGGGCCTACGAGCAGTACTTC. Its translation: CASSKGLAGAYEQYF.

The sample holds a few counts of this clone. The rearrangement links TRBV5-6 to TRBJ1-5; the D is unclear. The length of the CDR3 is 15 residues. Germline CDR1 is SGHDT and CDR2 is YYEEEE. The germline V and J ends were trimmed by 4 bases and 0 bases, with 11 bases remaining between them. The CDR3 loop is CASSEGGYSNQPQHF. The CDR3 nucleotides read TGTGCCAGCAGCGAGGGCGGTTATAGCAATCAGCCCCAGCATTTT.

The V call is TRBV9, the J call TRBJ2-1; 13 bases align to TRBD2. This CDR3 has 16 amino acids. V shed 0 bases and J 6 bases; nucleotides not matched to a gene: 3. Looked up from germline, CDR1 is SGDLS and CDR2 is YYNGEE. The CDR3 DNA reads TGTGCCAGCAGCGTAGCACTAGCGGGAGGGCCCAATGAGCAGTTCTTC. Its protein product is CASSVALAGGPNEQFF.

V gene TRBV7-9 combines with J gene TRBJ1-2; D is possibly TRBD1 (5 bases). Germline values: CDR1 SEHNR, CDR2 FQNEAQ (reference sequence). Trimming pared 4 bases from V and 7 bases from J, leaving 19 bases between. This CDR3 comprises 15 residues. The CDR3 loop is CASSSGLGGVLGYTF. The CDR3 DNA reads TGTGCCAGCAGCTCCGGGCTCGGGGGGGTTCTTGGCTACACCTTC.

This clone has only a few counts. The chain joins TRBV7-8 to TRBJ1-5, with a possible D match to TRBD1 (6 bases). The germline CDR1 and CDR2 sequences are SGHVS and FQNEAQ. Trimming stripped 5 bases from V and 9 bases from J, with 20 bases between. CDR3 size: 15 residues. The CDR3 loop reads CASSTKTGSAWPQHF. CDR3 coding DNA: TGTGCCAGCAGCACCAAGACAGGCTCGGCTTGGCCCCAGCATTTT.

The rearrangement joins TRBV6-1 to TRBJ2-7; a weak D match, TRBD2 (6 bases). In germline, CDR1 is MNHNS, CDR2 SASEGT. This CDR3 comprises 12 residues. Written as DNA, the CDR3 is TGTGCCAGCAGTGAAGCGCTTCGGGGGTTTGCCGTC. It encodes CASSEALRGFAV.

The V call is TRBV5-1, the J call TRBJ1-3; D gene unclear. The germline gives CDR1 SGHRS, CDR2 YFSETQ. This CDR3 region has 16 residues. V was pared by 0 bases and J by 0 bases, with 10 bases between. CDR3 sequence reads: CASSLAGSLSGNTIYF. CDR3 nucleotide sequence: TGCGCCAGCAGCTTGGCAGGTTCCCTCTCTGGAAACACCATATATTTT.

This clone has just a few counts. The CDR3: CASSASVSGLYNEQFF. DNA of the CDR3: TGTGCCAGCAGTGCTAGCGTGAGCGGACTCTACAATGAGCAGTTCTTC. The chain has TRBV6-6 and TRBJ2-1; the D gene is possibly TRBD2 (6 bases). CDR1 is MNHNY, CDR2 SVGAGI, per germline (reference sequence). Trimming left V 5 bases short and J 3 bases short, with 17 bases between. This CDR3 has 16 residues.

This clone was seen a few times. This chain connects TRBV7-2 to TRBJ2-5; TRBD2 agrees at 11 bases. Germline V gene lookup returns CDR1 SGHTA and CDR2 FQGNSA. The CDR3 totals 14 residues. The trim removed 6 bases at V and 4 bases at J, leaving 4 bases unmatched. This chain's CDR3 is CASSLGLAVETQYF. CDR3 in DNA: TGTGCCAGCAGTTTGGGACTAGCGGTAGAGACCCAGTACTTC. Together with reference TRBV7-2 and TRBJ2-5, the CDR3 gives the full variable domain: GAGVSQSPSNKVTEKGKDVELRCDPISGHTALYWYRQSLGQGLEFLIYFQGNSAPDKSGLPSDRFSAERTGGSVSTLTIQRTQQEDSAVYLCASSLGLAVETQYFGPGTRLLVL.

This chain joins TRBV19 and TRBJ2-3; 10 bases fit TRBD2. The CDR3 runs to 14 residues. Per germline, CDR1 LNHDA and CDR2 SQIVND (reference sequence). V lost 6 bases to trimming and J lost 4 bases; unmatched junction nucleotides: 4. CDR3 loop: CASRSGRAADTQYF. The CDR3 nucleotides are TGTGCCAGTAGGAGCGGGAGGGCCGCAGATACGCAGTATTTT.

This clone was seen a few times. The V gene is TRBV19, the J gene TRBJ2-7; TRBD1 agrees at 8 bases. The J segment lost 7 bases and the V segment lost 5 bases, leaving 7 bases of the junction unmatched. The CDR3 runs to 13 residues. CDR1 LNHDA and CDR2 SQIVND come from the germline V gene (reference sequence). The CDR3 loop is CASSPTGAGEQYF. CDR3 in DNA: TGTGCCAGTAGTCCGACAGGGGCGGGTGAGCAGTACTTC.

This clone has only a few counts. The chain links TRBV28 to TRBJ2-6; the match to TRBD1 covers 7 bases. From germline, CDR1 is MDHEN and CDR2 SYDVKM. The CDR3 loop spans 21 amino acids. J was trimmed by 0 bases and V by 4 bases; bases with no gene match: 18. This CDR3 reads CASSSVAKTGNSLSGANVLTF. CDR3 sequence (DNA): TGTGCCAGCAGTTCAGTAGCCAAGACAGGGAACTCCCTCTCTGGGGCCAACGTCCTGACTTTC.

The chain employs TRBV4-3 and TRBJ2-5, with D possibly TRBD2 on 6 matching bases. The germline V gene has CDR1 LGHNA and CDR2 YSLEER. V lost 2 bases, J lost 5 bases, and 15 bases lay in between. The CDR3 runs to 15 residues. CDR3 in amino acids: CASSQRDSPGETQYF. CDR3 nucleotide sequence: TGCGCCAGCAGCCAACGGGACTCTCCCGGGGAGACCCAGTACTTC.

This clone has just a few counts. This chain links TRBV21-1 with TRBJ2-4; the D call of TRBD2 is as the table states it, not checked on the DNA. TRBV21-1 is tagged as a pseudogene. The CDR3 totals 19 residues. CDR3 protein: CASSIPGLAGGRVKNIQYF. In nucleotides, the CDR3 is TGTGCCAGCAGCATTCCGGGACTAGCGGGGGGGCGGGTCAAAAACATTCAGTACTTC.

The chain combines TRBV4-3 with TRBJ1-3, with 9 positions matching TRBD1. The germline gives CDR1 LGHNA, CDR2 YSLEER. The V gene end was trimmed by 2 bases and the J gene end by 0 bases; junction bases not matched to a gene: 5. CDR3 size: 17 residues. The CDR3 nucleotides read TGCGCCAGCAGCCAATTCCAGACAGGGGGCTCTGGAAACACCATATATTTT. Residues: CASSQFQTGGSGNTIYF.

The chain joins TRBV18 to TRBJ2-4, with a tentative D call TRBD2 (6 bases). Trimming cost V 2 bases and J 5 bases, with 16 bases left between them. Looked up from germline, CDR1 is KGHSH and CDR2 is LQKENI. CDR3 size: 16 residues. The chain's CDR3 is CASSPSGAGSENIQYF. The DNA of the CDR3 is TGTGCCAGCTCACCATCGGGAGCAGGGTCGGAAAACATTCAGTACTTC.

This clone has only a few counts. The rearrangement joins TRBV19 to TRBJ1-5; no clear D gene. V lost 7 bases to trimming and J lost 3 bases, with 7 bases between them. Looked up from germline, CDR1 is LNHDA and CDR2 is SQIVND (reference sequence). This CDR3 spans 12 amino acids. The chain's CDR3 is CASNQNNQPQHF. The CDR3 region has the DNA TGTGCCAGTAACCAGAACAATCAGCCCCAGCATTTT.